This T cell receptor (beta chain) is drawn from a study of CXCR3-negative and CXCR3-positive naive CD8 T cells. Whole-study findings and limits: Naive cells that were CXCR3-positive had more hydrophobic TRB CDR3s (compared with CXCR3-negative naive cells). For naive cells, CXCR3-negative and CXCR3-positive subsets had similar TRBV-TRBJ usage; for memory cells, usage differed. Comparison of naive subsets found surface CD5 to be comparable, and TCR strength was inferred on the basis of TRB CDR3 properties.

As for this clonotype: Its antigen is still unknown.

UMI-labeled 5' RACE yielded the TRB cDNA libraries. Reprocessing the 5' RACE reads, TCRdb reports a single entry for every CDR3 protein and omits DNA. Seen in this sample are some 130,000 distinct CDR3 sequences; the ten most common clones hold roughly 0.3%. Naive CD8+ T cells displayed a CD45RO-CCR7+CD27+CD95- phenotype. The CDR3 consists of 14 residues. What was sequenced was naive CXCR3- CD8+ T cells from blood. Subset in this sample: CD45RO-CCR7+CD27+CD95- naive CD8+ T cells lacking CXCR3 (TNR3-). The chain combines TRBV12-3 or TRBV12-4 with TRBJ2-3. This TCR was sampled from a human donor in good health. Some clones in this sample may be carry-over from other donors' samples. The CDR3: CASSRQAFTDTQYF.